The 29 T cell receptor beta chains below all came from one sample that was sequenced in a study of CD8+ T cells in alopecia areata. RNA extraction was followed by reverse transcription into cDNA, which acted as the sequencing template. Sequenced by immunoSEQ multiplex PCR; TCRdb stores in-frame clones only, minus some. The sample carries 15,000 to 20,000 clones, 50% to 60% recorded once. This sample's treatment: oral pan-JAK inhibitor, 5-10 mg twice daily. Specimens obtained from alopecia areata patients comprised lesional scalp punch biopsies and peripheral blood. Source: skin, taken at week 4, from a patient treated with tofacitinib. These receptors were collected from a human donor with alopecia areata.

The rearrangement joins TRBV15 to TRBJ1-5, with unresolved D. Germline V lookup: CDR1 LNHNV, CDR2 YYDKDF (reference sequence). V was pared by 8 bases and J by 0 bases, with 8 bases between. There are 13 residues in the CDR3. CDR3 loop: CATGMYSNQPQHF. CDR3 DNA sequence: TGTGCCACCGGGATGTATAGCAATCAGCCCCAGCATTTT.

The V and J genes are TRBV2 and TRBJ1-2; D is undetermined. Germline loops: CDR1 SNHLY, CDR2 FYNNEI. V lost 4 bases and J lost 5, with 11 bases in between. There are 13 residues in the CDR3. CDR3 coding DNA: TGTGCCAGCAGTGCCGGGTTGGAGTATGGCTACACCTTC. It translates to CASSAGLEYGYTF.

This chain links TRBV14 with TRBJ2-5; 10 nucleotides align to TRBD2. Trimming removed 1 base from V and 8 bases from J; junction bases left unmatched: 4. Germline V gene data show CDR1 as SGHDN and CDR2 as FVKESK. This CDR3 region has 14 residues. The CDR3 coding sequence is TGTGCCAGCAGCCAAGTAGCACTAGCGGGAACCCAGTACTTC. Protein sequence: CASSQVALAGTQYF.

The chain employs TRBV7-2 and TRBJ1-2; D is undetermined. This CDR3 spans 15 amino acids. Germline lookup yields CDR1 SGHTA and CDR2 FQGNSA. Between the trimmed V and J ends, which lost 5 bases and 8 bases, there was a span of 21 bases. The CDR3 loop reads CASSPSGSTTMGYTF. The CDR3 nucleotides read TGTGCCAGCAGCCCATCTGGCAGCACTACTATGGGCTACACCTTC.

CDR3 sequence (DNA): TGTGCCAGCAGCCCTATTAGCGGGGGCCCCCCTCAAGAGACCCAGTACTTC. Its protein product is CASSPISGGPPQETQYF. The chain couples TRBV7-2 to TRBJ2-5; 9 bases agree with TRBD2. The CDR3 is made up of 17 amino acids. The germline V gene encodes CDR1 SGHTA and CDR2 FQGNSA. V lost 5 bases and J lost 2; bases outside the gene matches: 12.

This chain uses TRBV4-2 with TRBJ2-1, with 11 positions matching TRBD2. CDR1 and CDR2 (germline): LGHNA, YNFKEQ. Trimming took 1 base from V and 13 from J; bases not matched to a gene: 6. The CDR3 is 14 residues long. The CDR3 DNA sequence: TGTGCCAGCAGCCAAGGCCTCACTAGCGGGGGCCAGTTCTTC. Its translation is CASSQGLTSGGQFF.

The chain uses TRBV9 and TRBJ1-5; no clear D gene. Germline V gene sequence: CDR1 SGDLS, CDR2 YYNGEE. The CDR3 loop spans 15 amino acids. The ends were cut back, 3 bases at V and 4 bases at J, with 14 bases in the middle. CDR3: CASSEKAAANQPQHF. CDR3 DNA sequence: TGTGCCAGCAGCGAGAAGGCCGCTGCTAATCAGCCCCAGCATTTT.

The chain couples TRBV18 to TRBJ1-5; 11 nucleotides align to TRBD1. CDR3 length: 15 amino acids. Germline loops: CDR1 KGHSH, CDR2 LQKENI. The V segment lost 5 bases and the J segment 5 bases; nucleotides outside the gene matches: 5. This CDR3 reads CASSSGTGGYQPQHF. CDR3 bases: TGTGCCAGCTCATCGGGGACAGGGGGGTATCAGCCCCAGCATTTT.

The genes are TRBV28 and TRBJ1-2; D gene ambiguous. Per the germline V gene, CDR1 is MDHEN and CDR2 is SYDVKM. The CDR3 totals 13 residues. V lost 8 bases, J lost 11 bases, and 21 bases lay in between. CDR3 residues: CASVSVPGPRYTF. Written as DNA, the CDR3 is TGTGCCAGCGTGTCCGTGCCGGGCCCGCGATACACCTTC.

This clone was observed a handful of times. The chain couples TRBV6-5 to TRBJ2-3; D tentatively fits TRBD1 or TRBD2 (5 bases each). CDR1 is MNHEY and CDR2 is SVGAGI in the germline V gene. Trimming pared 0 bases from V and 4 bases from J, leaving 11 bases between. The CDR3 spans 15 residues. The DNA for the CDR3 is TGTGCCAGCAGTTACTCGCCGGGGCAGGCAGATACGCAGTATTTT. It yields the protein CASSYSPGQADTQYF.

The chain couples TRBV6-1 to TRBJ1-2; D remains unclear. V lost 7 bases to trimming and J lost 6 bases, with 9 bases between them. The germline V gene encodes CDR1 MNHNS and CDR2 SASEGT. The CDR3 has 11 residues. The DNA of the CDR3 is TGTGCCAGCACGGAAGGTAATGGCTACACCTTC. Its protein is CASTEGNGYTF.

This CDR3 is CASSVETGGEQYF. The CDR3 DNA sequence: TGTGCCAGCAGCGTAGAGACAGGGGGCGAGCAGTACTTC. This chain joins TRBV9 and TRBJ2-7; 9 bases are a match to TRBD1. This CDR3 region has 13 residues. V shed 0 bases, J shed 6 bases, and the junction held 1 base outside the gene matches. Germline-derived CDR1 and CDR2 are SGDLS and YYNGEE.

The chain recombines TRBV9 with TRBJ2-3; possibly TRBD2 for D (7 bases). CDR1 and CDR2 (germline): SGDLS, YYNGEE. Trimming took off 0 bases at V and 1 base at J, with 9 bases between the two ends. This CDR3 region has 15 residues. CDR3 amino acids: CASSVGGGGTDTQYF. The CDR3 DNA sequence: TGTGCCAGCAGCGTAGGGGGGGGCGGCACAGATACGCAGTATTTT.

This clone turned up a few times. The chain has TRBV19 and TRBJ1-1; unclear D gene. This CDR3 has 13 residues. V was shortened by 5 bases and J by 1 base, with 8 bases between the two germline ends. In germline, CDR1 is LNHDA, CDR2 SQIVND (reference sequence). The CDR3: CASSLNSNTEAFF. The CDR3 region has the DNA TGTGCCAGTAGTCTCAACTCGAACACTGAAGCTTTCTTT.

This rearrangement joins TRBV7-9 to TRBJ2-3; D gene uncertain. Germline values: CDR1 SEHNR, CDR2 FQNEAQ (reference sequence). V lost 5 bases and J lost 2, with 5 bases in between. The CDR3 consists of 12 residues. The CDR3 coding sequence is TGTGCCAGCAGCGAAAACACAGATACGCAGTATTTT. Amino acid sequence: CASSENTDTQYF. Together with reference TRBV7-9 and TRBJ2-3, the CDR3 gives the full variable domain: DTGVSQNPRHKITKRGQNVTFRCDPISEHNRLYWYRQTLGQGPEFLTYFQNEAQLEKSRLLSDRFSAERPKGSFSTLEIQRTEQGDSAMYLCASSENTDTQYFGPGTRLTVL.

The chain links TRBV2 to TRBJ2-1; D might be TRBD1 (6 bases). This CDR3 has 11 residues. Trimming cost V 6 bases and J 12 bases, with 12 bases left between them. Germline CDR1 SNHLY, CDR2 FYNNEI. Here the CDR3 DNA reads TGTGCCAGCAGCCGAGGGGGATTGCAGTTCTTC. Protein product: CASSRGGLQFF. Looking up the rest from reference TRBV2 and TRBJ2-1 gives the full variable domain: EPEVTQTPSHQVTQMGQEVILRCVPISNHLYFYWYRQILGQKVEFLVSFYNNEISEKSEIFDDQFSVERPDGSNFTLKIRSTKLEDSAMYFCASSRGGLQFFGPGTRLTVL.

This sequence joins TRBV5-1 and TRBJ2-1; TRBD2 matches at 13 bases. The CDR3 totals 15 residues. V shed 3 bases, J shed 4 bases, and the junction held 1 base outside the gene matches. From germline, CDR1 is SGHRS and CDR2 YFSETQ. CDR3 DNA: TGCGCCAGCAGCTCGGGACTAGCGGGATACAATGAGCAGTTCTTC. It specifies CASSSGLAGYNEQFF. Using reference TRBV5-1 and TRBJ2-1 for the parts outside the CDR3, the full variable domain is KAGVTQTPRYLIKTRGQQVTLSCSPISGHRSVSWYQQTPGQGLQFLFEYFSETQRNKGNFPGRFSGRQFSNSRSEMNVSTLELGDSALYLCASSSGLAGYNEQFFGPGTRLTVL.

This rearrangement joins TRBV7-9 to TRBJ1-1, with D unresolved. The V gene lost 5 bases and the J gene lost 4 bases, with 20 bases spanning the gap. The CDR3 is made up of 16 amino acids. Germline values: CDR1 SEHNR, CDR2 FQNEAQ (reference sequence). CDR3: CASSPYSADRGTEAFF. Here the CDR3 DNA reads TGTGCCAGCAGCCCCTACAGTGCCGATCGAGGCACTGAAGCTTTCTTT. Together with reference TRBV7-9 and TRBJ1-1, the CDR3 gives the full variable domain: DTGVSQNPRHKITKRGQNVTFRCDPISEHNRLYWYRQTLGQGPEFLTYFQNEAQLEKSRLLSDRFSAERPKGSFSTLEIQRTEQGDSAMYLCASSPYSADRGTEAFFGQGTRLTVV.

This clone was counted a few times. The chain joins TRBV5-1 to TRBJ1-6; possible D gene TRBD1, 5 bases. Per germline, CDR1 SGHRS and CDR2 YFSETQ. The CDR3 runs 15 residues. With 5 bases removed from V and 8 bases from J, the gap between germline ends came to 17 bases. The CDR3 DNA sequence: TGCGCCAGCAGTTCCAGGGCGGGTGAGGATTCACCCCTCCACTTT. Translating it yields CASSSRAGEDSPLHF.

Only a few counts were recorded for this clone. This chain uses TRBV23-1 with TRBJ1-4; a possible D gene is TRBD1 (5 bases). TRBV23-1 is flagged as an ORF with uncertain function. V lost 0 bases and J 7 bases, leaving 18 bases between the germline ends. This CDR3 comprises 17 residues. CDR3 nucleotide sequence: TGCGCCAGCAGTCAATCGGGGACCCCGGGAAGAGGTGAAAAACTGTTTTTT. Translated: CASSQSGTPGRGEKLFF.

The chain has TRBV28 and TRBJ1-1; unclear D gene. CDR1 MDHEN and CDR2 SYDVKM come from the germline V gene. The ends were cut back, 6 bases at V and 4 bases at J, with 15 bases in the middle. The CDR3 is 14 amino acids. This chain's CDR3 is CASSSTGLLTEAFF. The CDR3 region has the DNA TGTGCCAGCAGCTCCACCGGACTGCTCACTGAAGCTTTCTTT.

This clone showed up just a few times. This chain uses TRBV7-9 with TRBJ2-2; unclear D gene. CDR3 size: 12 residues. The V and J ends lost 5 bases and 7 bases respectively, with 8 bases between them. CDR1 and CDR2 (germline): SEHNR, FQNEAQ (reference sequence). In DNA form, the CDR3 reads TGTGCCAGCAGCGGGGTTAGCGGGGAGCTGTTTTTT. Its protein product is CASSGVSGELFF.

The V and J genes are TRBV19 and TRBJ1-1; unclear D gene. V gave up 7 bases and J gave up 7 bases, with 19 bases separating them. This CDR3 is built from 14 residues. The germline V gene encodes CDR1 LNHDA and CDR2 SQIVND (reference sequence). DNA of the CDR3: TGTGCCAGTAACTCGGACGGGGAGAAGGGTGAAGCTTTCTTT. As protein: CASNSDGEKGEAFF. Complete variable domain (other parts from reference TRBV19 and TRBJ1-1): DGGITQSPKYLFRKEGQNVTLSCEQNLNHDAMYWYRQDPGQGLRLIYYSQIVNDFQKGDIAEGYSVSREKKESFPLTVTSAQKNPTAFYLCASNSDGEKGEAFFGQGTRLTVV.

The genes are TRBV5-1 and TRBJ2-1; D remains unclear. The V end lost 8 bases, the J end lost 8 bases, and 17 bases lay between the germline ends. Germline V gene data show CDR1 as SGHRS and CDR2 as YFSETQ. This CDR3 is 13 amino acids long. The CDR3 is CASSPTGSDEQFF. CDR3 nucleotides: TGCGCCAGTTCCCCCACGGGTTCCGATGAGCAGTTCTTC.

The genes are TRBV29-1 and TRBJ1-2; D is undetermined. There are 13 residues in the CDR3. CDR1 and CDR2 (germline): SQVTM, ANQGSEA. V lost 1 base to trimming and J lost 8 bases, with 14 bases between them. The CDR3 spells CSVEARAYEGYTF. As DNA, the CDR3 is TGCAGCGTTGAAGCCCGGGCCTATGAGGGCTACACCTTC.

The chain links TRBV15 to TRBJ2-7; unclear D gene. The CDR3 runs 14 residues. CDR1 and CDR2 from the germline V gene are LNHNV and YYDKDF (reference sequence). Trimming removed 5 bases from V and 1 base from J, with 12 bases in between. This CDR3 reads CATSLRKGSYEQYF. The DNA of the CDR3 is TGTGCCACCAGCTTGAGGAAGGGATCCTACGAGCAGTACTTC. Full variable domain (rest looked up from reference TRBV15 and TRBJ2-7): DAMVIQNPRYQVTQFGKPVTLSCSQTLNHNVMYWYQQKSSQAPKLLFHYYDKDFNNEADTPDNFQSRRPNTSFCFLDIRSPGLGDTAMYLCATSLRKGSYEQYFGPGTRLTVT.

This clone was counted only a few times. The V and J genes are TRBV5-1 and TRBJ2-5, with 12 bases that match TRBD2. The junction had 6 bases not matched to a gene; V was cut back by 0 bases and J by 6 bases. Germline V CDR1 and CDR2: SGHRS, YFSETQ. The CDR3 length is 16 residues. As DNA, the CDR3 is TGCGCCAGCAGCTTGGAACTAGCGGGGGGAACGAAGACCCAGTACTTC. Protein sequence: CASSLELAGGTKTQYF.

The rearrangement joins TRBV7-2 to TRBJ1-1, with TRBD1 matching 8 bases. This CDR3 spans 13 amino acids. Germline CDR1 SGHTA, CDR2 FQGNSA. The V segment lost 3 bases and the J segment 6 bases; nucleotides outside the gene matches: 3. Here the CDR3 reads CASSLQGASEAFF. The DNA of the CDR3 is TGTGCCAGCAGCTTGCAGGGGGCATCTGAAGCTTTCTTT.

CDR3 amino acids: CASSLGQGTKRWGYTF. The CDR3 nucleotides read TGTGCCAGCAGCTTAGGTCAGGGGACGAAGAGGTGGGGCTACACCTTC. The chain has TRBV11-2 and TRBJ1-2, with D possibly matching TRBD1 (6 bases). Germline CDR1 is SGHAT and CDR2 is FQNNGV. The CDR3 is made up of 16 amino acids. Trimming took 1 base from V and 8 from J, leaving 20 bases between them.